This TCR beta chain was captured by sequencing in a study of T-cell memory formation after mild COVID-19. MiXCR, applied by TCRdb to the 5' RACE reads, yields one record per CDR3 protein. The sample holds over 250,000 distinct CDR3 sequences, less than 20% seen once. This TCR was sampled from a man aged 18 to 30 who had mild COVID-19 (a few samples of this study predate the infection). Cell type and time point are not known. Sequencing used PBMCs or a T cell subset sorted from them (not recorded which).

The CDR3 sequence is CASSLAATEAFF. CDR3 in DNA: TGTGCCAGCAGCTTGGCCGCCACTGAAGCTTTCTTT. The chain couples TRBV5-5 to TRBJ1-1; no reliable D call. The germline V gene has CDR1 SGHKS and CDR2 YYEKEE (reference sequence). Trimming shortened V by 0 bases and J by 4 bases, and 4 bases separated the two germline ends. This CDR3 contains 12 residues.